A selection of T cell receptor beta chains follows, all from one sample in a study of shared clonotypes between healthy human individuals. Only in-frame clones appear in the TCRdb table, and some are missing; sequencing was by immunoSEQ multiplex PCR. The data hold over 950,000 clones, with 70% to 85% observed a single time. Sequencing was carried out using memory CD4+ T cells from PBMCs. These receptors all come from a man aged 18-30 years in good health. Some clones in this sample may be carry-over from other donors' samples. CDR3s leave out the opening cysteine and the closing phenylalanine or tryptophan.

V: TRBV7-3
CDR3: ASRGRENTGELF

V: TRBV7-2
CDR3: ASSLMTGGMAGELF

V: TRBV9
CDR3: ASSPRERGNTEAF

V: TRBV7-9
CDR3: ASSLAYGGKNTEAF

V: TRBV7-2
CDR3: ASSPTPRSQPQH

V: TRBV7-3
CDR3: ASSLNSLVGYT

V: TRBV28
CDR3: ASRSPGLAGDLYEQY

V: TRBV14
CDR3: ASSQAGGEAF

V: TRBV5-4
CDR3: ASSLGGPLH

V: TRBV2
CDR3: ASSAGNYGYT

V: TRBV1
CDR3: TSSGRPDGRNQPQH

V: TRBV7-2
CDR3: ASSLQALSTEAF

V: TRBV7-9
CDR3: ASSQGQLPEAF

V: TRBV5-1
CDR3: ASSPYGGVNTEAF

V: TRBV4-1
CDR3: ASSRPGTVVEQY

V: TRBV5-1
CDR3: ASSLRGGATDTQY

V: TRBV29-1
CDR3: SVIPGAISYEQY

V: TRBV7-2
CDR3: ASSSNRGWPQH

V: TRBV30
CDR3: AWSVQGGNIQY

V: TRBV7-9
CDR3: ASSGTGVNYGYT